A selection of T cell receptor beta chains follows, all from one sample in a study of long-term antiretroviral therapy in people with HIV. Sequencing used immunoSEQ multiplex PCR; TCRdb keeps in-frame clones, though not all of them. Counted here are tens of thousands of clones, around nine tenths occurring once; the ten biggest clones make up around 5.1%. The material was unsorted PBMCs, obtained 0.1 years before starting antiretroviral therapy. These receptors were collected from a woman aged 45-60 years with HIV. CDR3s include the opening cysteine and the closing phenylalanine or tryptophan. The D gene is left open where the match is weak. Some rows mark clone size as missing; the rest say once, few, many or name a class of expanded clone.

v_gene: TRBV11-1
d_gene: .
j_gene: TRBJ2-2
abundance: once
CDR3nt: TGTGCCAGCAGCTTAAGGCCAGGAAACACCGGGGAGCTGTTTTTT
CDR3aa: CASSLRPGNTGELFF

v_gene: TRBV20-1
d_gene: TRBD1
j_gene: TRBJ1-1
abundance: few
CDR3nt: TGCAGTGCTCTATCACAGGGGTCTTTCTTT
CDR3aa: CSALSQGSFF

v_gene: TRBV9
d_gene: .
j_gene: TRBJ1-5
abundance: .
CDR3nt: TGTGCCAGCAGCGTAGCAGAGGGTAGCAATCAGCCCCAGCATTTT
CDR3aa: CASSVAEGSNQPQHF

v_gene: TRBV19
d_gene: TRBD1
j_gene: TRBJ2-2
abundance: .
CDR3nt: TGTGCCAGTAGGTGGGACAGTCGAACCGGGGAGCTGTTTTTT
CDR3aa: CASRWDSRTGELFF

v_gene: TRBV11-2
d_gene: .
j_gene: TRBJ2-2
abundance: once
CDR3nt: TGTGCCAGCAGCTACTCAGGGGGGGCCGGGGAGCTGTTTTTT
CDR3aa: CASSYSGGAGELFF

v_gene: TRBV5-8
d_gene: TRBD1
j_gene: TRBJ1-5
abundance: .
CDR3nt: TGTGCCAGCAGCTTGTGGACAGGGATGGGTCAGCCCCAGCATTTT
CDR3aa: CASSLWTGMGQPQHF

v_gene: TRBV19
d_gene: .
j_gene: TRBJ2-7
abundance: .
CDR3nt: TGTGCCAGTAGTTATGATGCCCTCTCCTACGAGCAGTACTTC
CDR3aa: CASSYDALSYEQYF

v_gene: TRBV10-3
d_gene: TRBD2
j_gene: TRBJ2-1
abundance: .
CDR3nt: TGTGCCATCAGTGCCGTTCTAGCGGGGGGGGCAGATGAGCAGTTCTTC
CDR3aa: CAISAVLAGGADEQFF

v_gene: TRBV5-1
d_gene: TRBD1
j_gene: TRBJ1-2
abundance: .
CDR3nt: TGCGCCAGCAGCTCCGGGACAGGGGGAACCTATGGCTACACCTTC
CDR3aa: CASSSGTGGTYGYTF

v_gene: TRBV15
d_gene: TRBD1
j_gene: TRBJ2-2
abundance: .
CDR3nt: TGTGCCACCGAGGGACAGCTGAACACCGGGGAGCTGTTTTTT
CDR3aa: CATEGQLNTGELFF

v_gene: TRBV4-1
d_gene: .
j_gene: TRBJ2-7
abundance: .
CDR3nt: TGCGCCAGCAGCCACCTCCGGGAGCATTACGAGCAGTACTTC
CDR3aa: CASSHLREHYEQYF

v_gene: TRBV5-4
d_gene: .
j_gene: TRBJ2-3
abundance: .
CDR3nt: TGTGCCAGCAGCTTTGATGGCGGGGGCACAGATACGCAGTATTTT
CDR3aa: CASSFDGGGTDTQYF

v_gene: TRBV2
d_gene: TRBD1
j_gene: TRBJ1-4
abundance: .
CDR3nt: TGTGCCAGCAGTTTTATTTTACAGGGGGCGAAAGAAAAACTGTTTTTT
CDR3aa: CASSFILQGAKEKLFF

v_gene: TRBV7-6
d_gene: .
j_gene: TRBJ1-6
abundance: few
CDR3nt: TGTGCCAGCAGCTTAGTCAGCAGGGGAACCCTCCACTTT
CDR3aa: CASSLVSRGTLHF

v_gene: TRBV19
d_gene: TRBD2
j_gene: TRBJ2-3
abundance: .
CDR3nt: TGTGCCAGTAGTTTGGGACTAGCGGGGGGCCGCACAGATACGCAGTATTTT
CDR3aa: CASSLGLAGGRTDTQYF

v_gene: TRBV7-9
d_gene: .
j_gene: TRBJ2-7
abundance: .
CDR3nt: TGTGCCAGCAGCTTAATCCAGGGGTCCTACGAGCAGTACTTC
CDR3aa: CASSLIQGSYEQYF

v_gene: TRBV4-1
d_gene: .
j_gene: TRBJ2-3
abundance: once
CDR3nt: TGCGCCAGCAGCCAAGATGCAGGAATGACCCTCACAGATACGCAGTATTTT
CDR3aa: CASSQDAGMTLTDTQYF

v_gene: TRBV29-1
d_gene: .
j_gene: TRBJ1-6
abundance: .
CDR3nt: TGCAGCGTTGAGTGGCAGGGGACCCTCCACTTT
CDR3aa: CSVEWQGTLHF

v_gene: TRBV7-2
d_gene: TRBD2
j_gene: TRBJ2-3
abundance: .
CDR3nt: TGTGCCAGCAGCTTAGGGGCGGGGGTTTTCACAGATACGCAGTATTTT
CDR3aa: CASSLGAGVFTDTQYF

v_gene: TRBV6-5
d_gene: TRBD1
j_gene: TRBJ1-1
abundance: .
CDR3nt: TGTGCCAGCAGTTTCGGGACAGGCACTGAAGCTTTCTTT
CDR3aa: CASSFGTGTEAFF

v_gene: TRBV10-3
d_gene: .
j_gene: TRBJ1-1
abundance: .
CDR3nt: TGTGCCATCAGTAGTTCCGGGAGCGGTGAAGCTTTCTTT
CDR3aa: CAISSSGSGEAFF

v_gene: TRBV4-1
d_gene: .
j_gene: TRBJ2-3
abundance: .
CDR3nt: TGCGCCAGCAGCCAAGCGGGCACAGATACGCAGTATTTT
CDR3aa: CASSQAGTDTQYF

v_gene: TRBV25-1
d_gene: .
j_gene: TRBJ2-5
abundance: .
CDR3nt: TGTGCCAGCAGGCCGGGATCTCAAGAGACCCAGTACTTC
CDR3aa: CASRPGSQETQYF

v_gene: TRBV6-5
d_gene: TRBD1
j_gene: TRBJ1-1
abundance: .
CDR3nt: TGTGCCAGCAGTTACCAGGGGGGCACTGAAGCTTTCTTT
CDR3aa: CASSYQGGTEAFF

v_gene: TRBV19
d_gene: .
j_gene: TRBJ2-2
abundance: .
CDR3nt: TGTGCCAGTAGATACACCTCCCCGAACACCGGGGAGCTGTTTTTT
CDR3aa: CASRYTSPNTGELFF

v_gene: TRBV14
d_gene: .
j_gene: TRBJ2-5
abundance: .
CDR3nt: TGTGCCAGCAGCCAAGGTGGATGGGGGCGTTCTTATGAGACCCAGTACTTC
CDR3aa: CASSQGGWGRSYETQYF

v_gene: TRBV5-4
d_gene: TRBD2
j_gene: TRBJ2-1
abundance: .
CDR3nt: TGTGCCAGCAGCCCGGGACTAGCGGGGGGGCCGAATGAGCAGTTCTTC
CDR3aa: CASSPGLAGGPNEQFF

v_gene: TRBV5-1
d_gene: .
j_gene: TRBJ1-1
abundance: .
CDR3nt: TGCGCCAGCAGCTTAAGGGTACTAGGGGGGACTGAAGCTTTCTTT
CDR3aa: CASSLRVLGGTEAFF

v_gene: TRBV4-2
d_gene: .
j_gene: TRBJ1-2
abundance: .
CDR3nt: TGTGCCAGCAGTCAATCTCTTAGGGCCGACAACCCTACTAACTATGGCTACACCTTC
CDR3aa: CASSQSLRADNPTNYGYTF

v_gene: TRBV15
d_gene: .
j_gene: TRBJ1-4
abundance: .
CDR3nt: TGTGCCACCAGCAGGGGCACCTCCGGCGGGGATGAAAAACTGTTTTTT
CDR3aa: CATSRGTSGGDEKLFF

v_gene: TRBV7-3
d_gene: .
j_gene: TRBJ2-3
abundance: few
CDR3nt: TGTGCCAGCAGCCAACTTCAGGACGGGCCCCTCACAGATACGCAGTATTTT
CDR3aa: CASSQLQDGPLTDTQYF

v_gene: TRBV6-6
d_gene: .
j_gene: TRBJ2-3
abundance: .
CDR3nt: TGTGCCAGCAGTTACCTAGACAGCTCGCAGTATTTT
CDR3aa: CASSYLDSSQYF

v_gene: TRBV7-6
d_gene: .
j_gene: TRBJ2-4
abundance: .
CDR3nt: TGTGCCAGCAGCTTAGGAAGCAAGTACGGGGGAGACAAAAACATTCAGTACTTC
CDR3aa: CASSLGSKYGGDKNIQYF

v_gene: TRBV19
d_gene: .
j_gene: TRBJ1-4
abundance: .
CDR3nt: TGTGCCAGTAGTCCCCAGGCAGATAATGAAAAACTGTTTTTT
CDR3aa: CASSPQADNEKLFF

v_gene: TRBV15
d_gene: TRBD1
j_gene: TRBJ1-5
abundance: .
CDR3nt: TGTGCCACCAGCAGACGCTCCGGGACAGTGAATCAGCCCCAGCATTTT
CDR3aa: CATSRRSGTVNQPQHF

v_gene: TRBV7-9
d_gene: TRBD1
j_gene: TRBJ1-2
abundance: once
CDR3nt: TGTGCCAGCAGCTTAGGAGTAGGGGGCACTGGCTATGGCTACACCTTC
CDR3aa: CASSLGVGGTGYGYTF

v_gene: TRBV5-6
d_gene: .
j_gene: TRBJ2-5
abundance: .
CDR3nt: TGTGCCAGCAGCTTATTAGGGCAAGAGACCCAGTACTTC
CDR3aa: CASSLLGQETQYF

v_gene: TRBV5-4
d_gene: .
j_gene: TRBJ2-7
abundance: .
CDR3nt: TGTGCCAGCAGCCAAGGGACACCCCGTAAGGACTACGAGCAGTACTTC
CDR3aa: CASSQGTPRKDYEQYF

v_gene: TRBV27
d_gene: TRBD1
j_gene: TRBJ2-1
abundance: .
CDR3nt: TGTGCCAGCAGTTTACTTCGCCGGGACAGGGTCAATGAGCAGTTCTTC
CDR3aa: CASSLLRRDRVNEQFF

v_gene: TRBV30
d_gene: TRBD1
j_gene: TRBJ2-5
abundance: .
CDR3nt: TGTGCCTGGAGAGATCGGACAGGGGATGAGACCCAGTACTTC
CDR3aa: CAWRDRTGDETQYF

v_gene: TRBV5-1
d_gene: .
j_gene: TRBJ1-6
abundance: .
CDR3nt: TGCGCCAGCAGCTGGGAGGCGGGCACTGACTATAATTCACCCCTCCACTTT
CDR3aa: CASSWEAGTDYNSPLHF

v_gene: TRBV4-1
d_gene: .
j_gene: TRBJ2-7
abundance: .
CDR3nt: TGCGCCAGCAGCCAAGAGAAGGTGGGCGGAAGGCTCGAGCAGTACTTC
CDR3aa: CASSQEKVGGRLEQYF

v_gene: TRBV13
d_gene: .
j_gene: TRBJ2-1
abundance: .
CDR3nt: TGTGCCAGCAGCTTAGGTGGGTTCCTCTACAATGAGCAGTTCTTC
CDR3aa: CASSLGGFLYNEQFF

v_gene: TRBV5-1
d_gene: .
j_gene: TRBJ1-2
abundance: few
CDR3nt: TGCGCCAGCAGCCGGGGCGGAGAGGGAGACTATGGCTACACCTTC
CDR3aa: CASSRGGEGDYGYTF

v_gene: TRBV7-2
d_gene: TRBD2
j_gene: TRBJ2-1
abundance: .
CDR3nt: TGTGCCAGCAGCTTGGGACTAGCGGGGGTCAATGAGCAGTTCTTC
CDR3aa: CASSLGLAGVNEQFF

v_gene: TRBV20-1
d_gene: .
j_gene: TRBJ1-1
abundance: .
CDR3nt: TGCAGTGCTTATACGAACACTGAAGCTTTCTTT
CDR3aa: CSAYTNTEAFF

v_gene: TRBV19
d_gene: .
j_gene: TRBJ1-1
abundance: .
CDR3nt: TGTGCCAGTAGTATAAAGGGGCTGGACACTGAAGCTTTCTTT
CDR3aa: CASSIKGLDTEAFF

v_gene: TRBV7-9
d_gene: TRBD1
j_gene: TRBJ1-2
abundance: .
CDR3nt: TGTGCCAGCAGCCCAACAGGGGGCGAGGATGGCTACACCTTC
CDR3aa: CASSPTGGEDGYTF

v_gene: TRBV7-8
d_gene: TRBD1
j_gene: TRBJ1-1
abundance: .
CDR3nt: TGTGCCAGCAGCCCGGACAGGTTCAACACTGAAGCTTTCTTT
CDR3aa: CASSPDRFNTEAFF

v_gene: TRBV4-1
d_gene: TRBD2
j_gene: TRBJ2-1
abundance: .
CDR3nt: TGCGCCAGCAGCCAGACAGCGGGGGGCCGCAATGAGCAGTTCTTC
CDR3aa: CASSQTAGGRNEQFF

v_gene: TRBV5-8
d_gene: .
j_gene: TRBJ2-6
abundance: .
CDR3nt: TGTGCCAGCACCACCGCCTTTGGGGGAGGTTCTGGGGCCAACGTCCTGACTTTC
CDR3aa: CASTTAFGGGSGANVLTF